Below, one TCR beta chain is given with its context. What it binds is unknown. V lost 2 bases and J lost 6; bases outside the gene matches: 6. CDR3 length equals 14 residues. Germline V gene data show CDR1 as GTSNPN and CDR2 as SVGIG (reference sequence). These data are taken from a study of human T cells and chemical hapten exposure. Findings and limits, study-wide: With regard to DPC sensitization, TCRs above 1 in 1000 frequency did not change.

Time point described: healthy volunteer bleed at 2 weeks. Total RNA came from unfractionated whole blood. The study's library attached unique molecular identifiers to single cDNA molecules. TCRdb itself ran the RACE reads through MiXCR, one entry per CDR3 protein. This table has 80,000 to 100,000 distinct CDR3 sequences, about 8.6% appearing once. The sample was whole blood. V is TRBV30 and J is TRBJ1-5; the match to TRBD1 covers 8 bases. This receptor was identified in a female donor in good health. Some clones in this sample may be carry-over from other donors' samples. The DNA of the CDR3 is TGTGCCTGGAGTTCCGGGACAGGCAGTCAGCCCCAGCATTTT. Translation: CAWSSGTGSQPQHF.